This paragraph reports one T cell receptor beta chain. The germline V gene encodes CDR1 LGHNA and CDR2 YNFKEQ. Trimming removed 3 bases at V and 8 bases at J, with 16 bases between. The CDR3 length is 15 residues. Each participant's cohort was designated according to participant-reported clinical history. Two consecutive negative NP/OP PCR tests, clearance, or resolved symptoms defined Cohort 3 recovery. The sample is drawn from a study of blood T cell repertoires in COVID-19. As for the study in general: Specimens from acute and convalescent COVID-19 originated in the United States, Italy and Spain. The cDNA or gDNA used as material had been derived from T cells, B-cell-depleted T cells, or PBMCs.

This table comes from immunoSEQ multiplex PCR, and its TCRdb copy is limited to in-frame clones, with some not included. The sample records hundreds of thousands of clones, around 86% being singletons. The TCR originated in a man in his forties who had recovered from COVID-19. The sequenced material came from PBMCs or T cells enriched from blood (not recorded which). This sequence joins TRBV4-2 and TRBJ1-4, with a weak D call TRBD1 (6 bases). The CDR3 loop is CASSHRGAQGEKLFF. The CDR3 DNA follows: TGTGCCAGCAGCCACCGGGGGGCCCAAGGGGAAAAACTGTTTTTT.